Following are 24 T cell receptor beta chains from one sample sequenced in a study of T cells in Graves' hyperthyroidism and ophthalmopathy. Researchers amplified the TCR beta CDR3 regions from RNA transcripts. Initially, a first-round RT-PCR of the TCR CDR3 employed the HTBI primer set. TCRdb reprocessed the multiplex PCR reads with MiXCR, giving one entry per CDR3 protein. The sample lists approximately 400,000 distinct CDR3 sequences, approximately 25% occurring once. Sequenced material: blood. Receptors were obtained from a man aged 50-59 years with Graves' hyperthyroidism.

This clonotype was counted between two and nine times. With a much larger clone just one base away, this may be a read error. The chain links TRBV20-1 to TRBJ2-5; 8 nucleotides agree with TRBD1. Germline V gene data show CDR1 as DFQATT and CDR2 as SNEGSKA (reference sequence). CDR3 length: 13 amino acids. The CDR3 sequence is CSAGGQGTEAQYF. The CDR3 coding sequence is TGCAGTGCTGGCGGACAGGGAACAGAGGCCCAGTACTTC.

This rearrangement joins TRBV5-1 to TRBJ1-2; D unclear. Trimming pared 4 bases from V and 1 base from J, leaving 14 bases between. The germline V gene encodes CDR1 SGHRS and CDR2 YFSETQ. The length of the CDR3 is 15 residues. The CDR3 DNA follows: TGCGCCAGCAGCGTATCAATAGGTGATAACTATGGCTACACCTTC. Amino acids: CASSVSIGDNYGYTF.

This clonotype was picked up many times. The CDR3 protein is CASSLLGTASYEQYF. CDR3 nucleotide sequence: TGCGCCAGCAGCTTATTAGGGACCGCCAGCTACGAGCAGTACTTC. This rearrangement joins TRBV5-1 to TRBJ2-7; D could derive from TRBD1 or TRBD2 (5 bases each). The length of the CDR3 is 15 residues. V shed 2 bases and J shed 3 bases, with 15 bases lying between them. The germline CDR1 and CDR2 sequences are SGHRS and YFSETQ.

This clonotype was observed a few times. The chain employs TRBV5-1 and TRBJ2-1, with D unclear. V was cut by 0 bases and J by 4 bases, with 11 bases left in between. Germline V gene lookup returns CDR1 SGHRS and CDR2 YFSETQ. CDR3 length: 15 amino acids. In DNA form, the CDR3 reads TGCGCCAGCAGCTTGGTTCAGGTGTCATACAATGAGCAGTTCTTC. Amino acid sequence: CASSLVQVSYNEQFF.

This clonotype appeared a few times. The CDR3 sequence: CASSEVQGTDTQYF. The CDR3 DNA sequence: TGTGCCAGCAGTGAAGTTCAGGGAACAGATACGCAGTATTTT. The V call is TRBV6-1, the J call TRBJ2-3, with D possibly TRBD1 on 5 matching bases. With 1 base removed from V and 3 bases from J, the gap between germline ends came to 8 bases. Germline-derived CDR1 and CDR2 are MNHNS and SASEGT. The CDR3 is made up of 14 amino acids.

The rearrangement links TRBV12-5 to TRBJ1-1; D uncertain. The germline V and J ends were trimmed by 5 bases and 1 base, with 20 bases remaining between them. CDR1 and CDR2 (germline): LGHNT, FRNRAP. The CDR3 has 17 amino acids. CDR3 sequence reads: CASGLAPFILPNTEAFF. In DNA, the CDR3 is TGTGCTAGTGGTCTGGCGCCCTTCATTCTTCCGAACACTGAAGCTTTCTTT.

V and J are TRBV5-1 and TRBJ2-3; D possibly corresponds to TRBD2 (5 bases). The CDR3 is 16 residues long. Germline CDR1 SGHRS, CDR2 YFSETQ. Trimming took 4 bases from V and 8 from J, leaving 23 bases between them. This CDR3 is CASSRTEGGTYGTQYF. The DNA for the CDR3 is TGCGCCAGCAGCCGTACAGAGGGCGGCACATATGGTACGCAGTATTTT. The entire variable domain, with the rest obtained from reference TRBV5-1 and TRBJ2-3, is as follows: KAGVTQTPRYLIKTRGQQVTLSCSPISGHRSVSWYQQTPGQGLQFLFEYFSETQRNKGNFPGRFSGRQFSNSRSEMNVSTLELGDSALYLCASSRTEGGTYGTQYFGPGTRLTVL.

This chain uses TRBV19 with TRBJ2-2; D call uncertain. V was shortened by 1 base and J by 0 bases, with 12 bases between the two germline ends. The CDR3 covers 17 residues. The germline gives CDR1 LNHDA, CDR2 SQIVND (reference sequence). CDR3 protein: CASSIVSGHSNTGELFF. CDR3 DNA: TGTGCCAGTAGTATAGTTTCGGGCCATTCGAACACCGGGGAGCTGTTTTTT.

This clonotype was detected a few times. This chain uses TRBV27 with TRBJ1-2; 7 bases align to TRBD1. The CDR3 has 13 amino acids. CDR1 is MNHEY and CDR2 is SMNVEV in the germline V gene (reference sequence). Germline trimming cut 8 bases from V and 4 bases from J; bases unmatched to any gene: 7. The CDR3 DNA follows: TGTGCCAGCGGTCAGGGGGTATTCTATGGCTACACCTTC. As protein: CASGQGVFYGYTF.

The rearrangement links TRBV4-1 to TRBJ2-3; TRBD1 agrees at 7 bases. Germline trimming cut 6 bases from V and 4 bases from J; bases unmatched to any gene: 4. The CDR3 has 13 amino acids. Looked up from germline, CDR1 is MGHRA and CDR2 is YSYEKL. The CDR3 loop reads CASSRQGADTQYF. In DNA form, the CDR3 reads TGCGCCAGCAGTAGACAGGGAGCAGATACGCAGTATTTT.

In its sample, this clonotype was seen a few times. V usage is TRBV10-2 and J usage is TRBJ2-3, with D maybe TRBD1 (5 bases). CDR1 is WSHSY, CDR2 SAAADI, per germline. V lost 10 bases, J lost 0 bases, and 8 bases lay in between. This CDR3 has 12 amino acids. The CDR3 DNA reads TGCGCCACCAGGACAAGCACAGATACGCAGTATTTT. Its translation: CATRTSTDTQYF.

The chain has TRBV20-1 and TRBJ2-2, with TRBD2 identical over 9 bases. CDR1 is DFQATT and CDR2 is SNEGSKA in the germline V gene (reference sequence). Germline trimming cut 2 bases from V and 5 bases from J; bases unmatched to any gene: 6. The CDR3 consists of 15 residues. The CDR3 spells CSARNSGRGTGELFF. The DNA for the CDR3 is TGCAGTGCTAGAAATAGCGGGAGAGGAACCGGGGAGCTGTTTTTT.

This clonotype was observed at least ten times. The rearrangement joins TRBV5-1 to TRBJ2-3; no firm D call. The germline V gene encodes CDR1 SGHRS and CDR2 YFSETQ. V gave up 2 bases and J gave up 2 bases, with 6 bases separating them. The CDR3 is made up of 13 amino acids. In nucleotides, the CDR3 is TGCGCCAGCAGCTTTGAGCTCACAGATACGCAGTATTTT. Translation gives CASSFELTDTQYF.

This clonotype appeared a few times. This rearrangement joins TRBV5-1 to TRBJ2-5; 14 positions match TRBD2. CDR1 and CDR2 from the germline V gene are SGHRS and YFSETQ. Germline trimming cut 4 bases from V and 5 bases from J; bases unmatched to any gene: 10. CDR3 length equals 17 residues. The CDR3 bases are TGCGCCAGCAGCCACCGGACTAGCGGGAGGAGAGTGGAGACCCAGTACTTC. Amino acid sequence: CASSHRTSGRRVETQYF. Looking up the rest from reference TRBV5-1 and TRBJ2-5 gives the full variable domain: KAGVTQTPRYLIKTRGQQVTLSCSPISGHRSVSWYQQTPGQGLQFLFEYFSETQRNKGNFPGRFSGRQFSNSRSEMNVSTLELGDSALYLCASSHRTSGRRVETQYFGPGTRLLVL.

This clonotype was recorded a few times. The chain carries TRBV11-2 and TRBJ1-6; TRBD1 is a possible D gene (5 bases). Germline values: CDR1 SGHAT, CDR2 FQNNGV. The CDR3 totals 15 residues. V lost 0 bases and J lost 10, with 13 bases in between. The CDR3 nucleotides read TGTGCCAGCAGCTTAGAGCCAGGGAGATCCTCACCCCTCCACTTT. Its translation: CASSLEPGRSSPLHF.

CDR3 region: CASSFARNTEAFF. The CDR3 bases are TGTGCCAGCAGTTTCGCGCGGAACACTGAAGCTTTCTTT. This sequence joins TRBV12-3 or TRBV12-4 and TRBJ1-1; D call uncertain. V was trimmed by 3 bases and J by 1 base, leaving 6 bases between them. The CDR3 sequence is 13 residues long.

Details on this clonotype: Possible read error: a much larger clone is one base away. The chain links TRBV7-2 to TRBJ2-1, with D maybe TRBD2 (7 bases). TRBJ2-7 matches the DNA end more closely, so the J call is doubtful. In germline, CDR1 is SGHTA, CDR2 FQGNSA. The CDR3 totals 16 residues. The CDR3 DNA reads as TGTGCCAGCAGCTTACAGGGGTCTAGCGGCCTCAATGAGCAGTACTTC. The encoded protein is CASSLQGSSGLNEQYF.

In this sample, this clonotype turned up a few times. This chain joins TRBV24-1 and TRBJ2-2; perhaps TRBD1 as D (6 bases). V gave up 5 bases and J gave up 5 bases, with 14 bases separating them. The CDR3 is 15 residues long. The V gene's germline CDR1 is KGHDR and CDR2 SFDVKD. CDR3 coding DNA: TGTGCCACCAGTGCAGGGACAAGTGATACCGGGGAGCTGTTTTTT. Its translation: CATSAGTSDTGELFF.

This clonotype occurred many times. The genes are TRBV7-9 and TRBJ2-1; 8 nucleotides match TRBD2. Germline V gene lookup returns CDR1 SEHNR and CDR2 FQNEAQ (reference sequence). V lost 0 bases to trimming and J lost 8 bases; unmatched junction nucleotides: 12. This CDR3 is 17 amino acids long. CDR3 sequence reads: CASSLAFGLAGADEQFF. In nucleotides, the CDR3 is TGTGCCAGCAGCTTAGCATTTGGACTAGCCGGAGCTGATGAGCAGTTCTTC.

V is TRBV18 and J is TRBJ2-7; D perhaps matches TRBD2 (6 bases). Germline V lookup: CDR1 KGHSH, CDR2 LQKENI. The CDR3 covers 15 residues. V was shortened by 4 bases and J by 0 bases, with 13 bases between the two germline ends. The CDR3 is CASSRPGLDSYEQYF. The CDR3 region has the DNA TGTGCCAGCTCACGGCCGGGACTTGACTCCTACGAGCAGTACTTC.

The chain has TRBV7-2 and TRBJ2-3, with TRBD2 matching 10 bases. Trimming removed 5 bases from V and 0 bases from J; junction bases left unmatched: 8. Germline V gives CDR1 SGHTA, CDR2 FQGNSA. CDR3 length: 17 residues. The DNA of the CDR3 is TGTGCCAGCAGCCGACGACTAGCGGGTCCTAGCACAGATACGCAGTATTTT. Translated, it gives CASSRRLAGPSTDTQYF.

This chain joins TRBV2 and TRBJ2-7, with 8 nucleotides matching TRBD2. Germline V gene lookup returns CDR1 SNHLY and CDR2 FYNNEI. The CDR3 extends over 14 amino acids. Unmatched junction bases numbered 4, after V lost 3 bases and J lost 3 bases. CDR3 loop: CASSDSSGSYEQYF. The CDR3 bases are TGTGCCAGCAGTGATTCCAGCGGGAGCTACGAGCAGTACTTC.

The gene calls are TRBV20-1 and TRBJ2-7; TRBD1 matches at 7 bases. The CDR3 consists of 14 residues. The V gene's germline CDR1 is DFQATT and CDR2 SNEGSKA (reference sequence). V trimming: 5 bases; J trimming: 6 bases; junction bases outside the gene matches: 13. The CDR3 nucleotides read TGCAGTGCTTGCGATGACAGGGACGACGGCGAGCAGTACTTC. Residues: CSACDDRDDGEQYF.

At least ten counts were recorded for this clonotype. The chain uses TRBV12-3 or TRBV12-4 and TRBJ1-5; tentative D call: TRBD1 (6 bases). V was shortened by 6 bases and J by 6 bases, with 15 bases between the two germline ends. The length of the CDR3 is 14 residues. The CDR3 DNA follows: TGTGCCAGCAGCCATACAGGGCGGGGTCAGCCCCAGCATTTT. This translates into CASSHTGRGQPQHF.